Detailed here is one TCR beta chain. The antigen it binds to is not known. The sample holds no much larger clone one base away, and base qualities are not on file. The entry originates in a study of T cell changes during pregnancy in multiple sclerosis (dated by TCRdb to between 2018 and 2021). Broadly, across the study: In women with multiple sclerosis, the researchers looked at how the T cell repertoire shifted as pregnancy progressed.

The CDR3 holds 15 amino acids from the cysteine to the phenylalanine. Only CDR3 DNA is held: 45 bases, read in frame from base 1. The library was produced with the immunoSEQ multiplex PCR assay. Imported from immuneACCESS, the table was reduced by TCRdb to in-frame sequences with V and J called. These copies leave out some clones; in studies compared against another copy, an unresolved V gene accounts for under half, and the cause of the remainder is not known. Within this sample are fewer than 85,000 clones, with more than 85% of them counted one time only. The ten largest clones represent around 2.6% of the sample.

This specimen was peripheral blood, taken after pregnancy. This clonotype was obtained from a female donor in good health, enrolled as a control in a pregnancy study. The chain links TRBV21-1 with TRBJ2-3; TRBD2 is the table's D call, not checked against the DNA. TRBV21-1 is noted as a pseudogene. The CDR3: CASSRAGLALDTQYF. In nucleotide form, the sequence is TGTGCCAGCAGCAGAGCGGGACTAGCGTTAGATACGCAGTATTTT.